Below are 27 T cell receptor beta chains sequenced from a single sample in a study of PD-1 blockade in classical Hodgkin lymphoma. Sequencing was performed with immunoSEQ multiplex PCR; in TCRdb, only in-frame clones are kept and a portion is missing. The table lists 2,500 to 3,500 clones, roughly 79% of them singletons, with around 22% in the top ten. Time point reported: cycle 4 day 1 (C4D1), after 5 to 7 weeks of nivolumab. Every patient had relapsed following autologous stem cell transplantation, and cohorts differed in brentuximab vedotin exposure. From thawed PBMCs, CD8+ T cells were isolated by magnetic negative selection. This material consisted of CD8+ T cells from blood, taken before the fourth cycle of nivolumab. All receptors come from a human donor with classical Hodgkin lymphoma.

The V gene is TRBV13, the J gene TRBJ2-7; TRBD1 aligns across 7 bases. There are 14 residues in the CDR3. The V gene end was trimmed by 3 bases and the J gene end by 4 bases; junction bases not matched to a gene: 6. Germline CDR1 PRHDT, CDR2 FYEKMQ (reference sequence). The CDR3 DNA follows: TGTGCCAGCAGCTTCAAAAACAGGGGTTACGAGCAGTACTTC. Its protein product is CASSFKNRGYEQYF.

V usage is TRBV5-4 and J usage is TRBJ2-7; the match to TRBD1 covers 7 bases. This CDR3 has 14 residues. With V trimmed by 3 bases and J by 5 bases, 8 bases remained unmatched. Germline lookup yields CDR1 SGHNT and CDR2 YYREEE (reference sequence). CDR3: CASSYPTGFHEQYF. The CDR3 DNA reads TGTGCCAGCAGCTATCCGACAGGGTTTCACGAGCAGTACTTC.

The chain has TRBV28 and TRBJ2-1; D may be TRBD2 (5 bases). Germline V gives CDR1 MDHEN, CDR2 SYDVKM. The CDR3 has 16 amino acids. The V and J ends lost 4 bases and 6 bases respectively, with 19 bases between them. CDR3: CASSSDTGWRANEQFF. Written as DNA, the CDR3 is TGTGCCAGCAGTTCCGACACTGGGTGGCGGGCCAATGAGCAGTTCTTC.

J is TRBJ1-5 and V is TRBV7-9; D gene ambiguous. The V gene lost 6 bases and the J gene lost 3 bases, with 6 bases spanning the gap. The germline gives CDR1 SEHNR, CDR2 FQNEAQ (reference sequence). The CDR3 is 12 amino acids. The CDR3 loop is CASRMDNQPQHF. DNA for the CDR3: TGTGCCAGCAGAATGGACAATCAGCCCCAGCATTTT.

The V and J genes are TRBV9 and TRBJ2-3; D is perhaps TRBD2 (6 bases). The CDR3 has 18 residues. Per the germline V gene, CDR1 is SGDLS and CDR2 is YYNGEE. V was pared by 3 bases and J by 0 bases, with 20 bases between. The CDR3 is CASSAPRGGGISTDTQYF. DNA of the CDR3: TGTGCCAGCAGCGCTCCCCGGGGTGGAGGGATAAGCACAGATACGCAGTATTTT.

The chain joins TRBV5-4 to TRBJ2-7; 10 bases match TRBD1. The V and J ends lost 0 bases and 3 bases, in that order; junction bases with no gene match: 0. From germline, CDR1 is SGHNT and CDR2 YYREEE (reference sequence). CDR3 length: 14 amino acids. The CDR3 bases are TGTGCCAGCAGCTTGGGGACAGGGGGCTACGAGCAGTACTTC. Translation: CASSLGTGGYEQYF.

The chain carries TRBV4-3 and TRBJ2-7, with D perhaps being TRBD1 or TRBD2 (5 bases each). The V gene lost 0 bases and the J gene lost 6 bases, with 15 bases spanning the gap. This CDR3 has 15 amino acids. Per the germline V gene, CDR1 is LGHNA and CDR2 is YSLEER. The CDR3, as DNA: TGCGCCAGCAGCCAAGATCCTGGGGCCGAGGGCGAGCAGTACTTC. It yields the protein CASSQDPGAEGEQYF.

Regarding this clone: The junction does not match germline at one end; this may be a read error. This chain uses TRBV5-8 with TRBJ1-1, with TRBD1 matching 8 bases. CDR1 and CDR2 from the germline V gene are SGHTS and YDEGEE. The CDR3 sequence is 13 residues long. For the CDR3, the DNA is TGCGCCAGCAGCCAGAGGACAGGGAGGGAAGCTTTCTTT. Its translation: CASSQRTGREAFF.

The genes are TRBV4-3 and TRBJ1-5, with unresolved D. CDR1 is LGHNA and CDR2 is YSLEER in the germline V gene. Between the trimmed V and J ends, which lost 0 bases and 0 bases, there was a span of 6 bases. The CDR3 loop spans 15 amino acids. CDR3 nucleotides: TGCGCCAGCAGCCAAGAGACTAATAGCAATCAGCCCCAGCATTTT. The encoded protein is CASSQETNSNQPQHF.

J is TRBJ2-1 and V is TRBV4-2; TRBD2 aligns across 9 bases. The V gene end was trimmed by 1 base and the J gene end by 5 bases; junction bases not matched to a gene: 9. The CDR3 totals 17 residues. Germline values: CDR1 LGHNA, CDR2 YNFKEQ. The CDR3, as DNA: TGTGCCAGCAGCCAAGCCCCCGAGGCGGGGGGGCACAATGAGCAGTTCTTC. This translates into CASSQAPEAGGHNEQFF.

The chain combines TRBV28 with TRBJ1-2; the D is unclear. CDR3 length: 13 amino acids. The V end was cut by 2 bases, the J end by 4 bases, with 8 bases between. Germline lookup yields CDR1 MDHEN and CDR2 SYDVKM. The CDR3 here is CASSLEYIYGYTF. The CDR3 DNA is TGTGCCAGCAGTTTAGAGTATATCTATGGCTACACCTTC.

This chain links TRBV4-1 with TRBJ1-3, with D possibly matching TRBD1 (5 bases). The CDR3 is made up of 14 amino acids. The V end lost 0 bases, the J end lost 7 bases, and 10 bases lay between the germline ends. Germline V gives CDR1 MGHRA, CDR2 YSYEKL. This CDR3 reads CASSQDFRGNTIYF. The CDR3 coding sequence is TGCGCCAGCAGCCAAGATTTCCGGGGGAACACCATATATTTT.

This chain joins TRBV6-1 and TRBJ1-3; D is possibly TRBD1 (6 bases). Trimming pared 0 bases from V and 6 bases from J, leaving 27 bases between. The CDR3 is made up of 20 amino acids. Germline V gives CDR1 MNHNS, CDR2 SASEGT. This CDR3 is CASSEARGPGGGLWKNTIYF. Written as DNA, the CDR3 is TGTGCCAGCAGTGAAGCCAGGGGCCCCGGGGGGGGGCTCTGGAAAAACACCATATATTTT.

The chain combines TRBV7-9 with TRBJ2-5, with D tentatively TRBD2 (6 bases). V lost 5 bases to trimming and J lost 4 bases, with 17 bases between them. The length of the CDR3 is 15 residues. The germline V gene has CDR1 SEHNR and CDR2 FQNEAQ (reference sequence). For the CDR3, the DNA is TGTGCCAGCAGCGACCCCGGGACTCCCCGAGAGACCCAGTACTTC. It yields the protein CASSDPGTPRETQYF.

V and J are TRBV28 and TRBJ1-5; 11 bases agree with TRBD1. Germline lookup yields CDR1 MDHEN and CDR2 SYDVKM. The CDR3 runs to 15 residues. V shed 8 bases, J shed 8 bases, and the junction held 11 bases outside the gene matches. CDR3 amino acids: CASGRDRGYKEPQHF. The CDR3 DNA follows: TGTGCCAGCGGCCGGGACAGGGGGTATAAGGAGCCCCAGCATTTT.

This sequence joins TRBV28 and TRBJ1-5; the D gene is possibly TRBD1 (5 bases). The CDR3 totals 15 residues. Trimming took 6 bases from V and 3 from J, leaving 15 bases between them. Germline CDR1 MDHEN, CDR2 SYDVKM. The CDR3 protein is CASRPLWDLNQPQHF. In DNA, the CDR3 is TGTGCCAGCAGACCCCTTTGGGACCTCAATCAGCCCCAGCATTTT. The full variable domain, completed using reference TRBV28 and TRBJ1-5, is DVKVTQSSRYLVKRTGEKVFLECVQDMDHENMFWYRQDPGLGLRLIYFSYDVKMKEKGDIPEGYSVSREKKERFSLILESASTNQTSMYLCASRPLWDLNQPQHFGDGTRLSIL.

This rearrangement joins TRBV10-2 to TRBJ1-6; D might be TRBD1 (5 bases). Germline loops: CDR1 WSHSY, CDR2 SAAADI. The CDR3 loop spans 14 amino acids. Trimming cost V 7 bases and J 7 bases, with 14 bases left between them. This CDR3 reads CASTGGEGNSPLHF. The CDR3 DNA is TGCGCCAGCACGGGGGGGGAAGGGAATTCACCCCTCCACTTT.

V is TRBV7-6 and J is TRBJ2-1, with D tentatively TRBD1 (6 bases). CDR3 length equals 15 residues. The V end lost 5 bases, the J end lost 0 bases, and 11 bases lay between the germline ends. The germline V gene encodes CDR1 SGHVS and CDR2 FNYEAQ. In nucleotides, the CDR3 is TGTGCCAGCAGCATAGACAGGAGCTCCTACAATGAGCAGTTCTTC. This sequence encodes CASSIDRSSYNEQFF.

CDR3 nucleotides: TGTGCCAGCAGTTACGCCGACCCAGGGGAACTGTTTTTT. Amino acids: CASSYADPGELFF. The chain is built from TRBV6-5 and TRBJ1-4, with a possible D match to TRBD1 (6 bases). Germline V CDR1 and CDR2: MNHEY, SVGAGI. Trimming stripped 2 bases from V and 12 bases from J, with 13 bases between. The CDR3 spans 13 residues.

In its sample, this clone was seen once. The chain carries TRBV6-4 and TRBJ2-3; 10 nucleotides line up with TRBD2. Germline CDR1 MRHNA, CDR2 SNTAGT. The CDR3 is 15 residues long. The V and J ends lost 4 bases and 4 bases, in that order; junction bases with no gene match: 5. The CDR3 nucleotides are TGTGCCAGCAGTGCGAGCGGGGGGGCCCCAGATACGCAGTATTTT. This translates into CASSASGGAPDTQYF.

The rearrangement uses TRBV7-9 and TRBJ1-5; D gene ambiguous. V gave up 0 bases and J gave up 0 bases, with 9 bases separating them. The germline gives CDR1 SEHNR, CDR2 FQNEAQ (reference sequence). The CDR3 loop spans 16 amino acids. The CDR3 loop reads CASSLADRNSNQPQHF. CDR3 in DNA: TGTGCCAGCAGCTTAGCAGACCGAAATAGCAATCAGCCCCAGCATTTT.

The chain carries TRBV13 and TRBJ2-2; 9 nucleotides align to TRBD1. This CDR3 region has 16 residues. CDR1 is PRHDT and CDR2 is FYEKMQ in the germline V gene (reference sequence). Unmatched junction bases numbered 8, after V lost 4 bases and J lost 5 bases. The chain's CDR3 is CASSSAGTGYTGELFF. CDR3 DNA sequence: TGTGCCAGCAGCTCCGCCGGGACAGGGTATACCGGGGAGCTGTTTTTT.

The chain couples TRBV7-9 to TRBJ1-2, with a tentative D call TRBD1 (6 bases). The CDR3 has 14 amino acids. From germline, CDR1 is SEHNR and CDR2 FQNEAQ (reference sequence). V was pared by 2 bases and J by 4 bases, with 11 bases between. The CDR3 region is CASSLNDRLYGYTF. The CDR3 DNA reads as TGTGCCAGCAGCTTAAACGACAGGCTCTATGGCTACACCTTC.

This clone was observed a few times. The chain recombines TRBV12-5 with TRBJ2-7, with TRBD1 identical over 7 bases. The CDR3 consists of 18 residues. Germline loops: CDR1 LGHNT, CDR2 FRNRAP. Trimming removed 4 bases from V and 1 base from J; junction bases left unmatched: 16. The CDR3 bases are TGTGCTAGTGGTTCTGACAGGGTAGGGGGTTGGGGATCCTACGAGCAGTACTTC. This encodes CASGSDRVGGWGSYEQYF.

The chain links TRBV6-5 to TRBJ2-7; TRBD1 might be the D (6 bases). CDR3 size: 16 residues. V was clipped by 0 bases and J by 0 bases, with 12 bases between them. From germline, CDR1 is MNHEY and CDR2 SVGAGI. The CDR3 DNA follows: TGTGCCAGCAGTTACTCGTGGACAGTTATCTCCTACGAGCAGTACTTC. It encodes CASSYSWTVISYEQYF.

The gene calls are TRBV19 and TRBJ1-1; 9 bases align to TRBD1. Germline-derived CDR1 and CDR2 are LNHDA and SQIVND (reference sequence). V trimming: 7 bases; J trimming: 1 base; junction bases outside the gene matches: 1. This CDR3 contains 13 residues. CDR3 residues: CASKQGANTEAFF. CDR3 nucleotide sequence: TGTGCCAGTAAACAGGGGGCGAACACTGAAGCTTTCTTT. Complete variable domain (other parts from reference TRBV19 and TRBJ1-1): DGGITQSPKYLFRKEGQNVTLSCEQNLNHDAMYWYRQDPGQGLRLIYYSQIVNDFQKGDIAEGYSVSREKKESFPLTVTSAQKNPTAFYLCASKQGANTEAFFGQGTRLTVV.

This chain joins TRBV7-8 and TRBJ1-5, with D unclear. Germline V gene lookup returns CDR1 SGHVS and CDR2 FQNEAQ. The CDR3 runs 13 residues. V lost 1 base, J lost 4 bases, and 5 bases lay in between. CDR3 residues: CASSLVGNQPQHF. CDR3 sequence (DNA): TGTGCCAGCAGCTTAGTGGGAAATCAGCCCCAGCATTTT.